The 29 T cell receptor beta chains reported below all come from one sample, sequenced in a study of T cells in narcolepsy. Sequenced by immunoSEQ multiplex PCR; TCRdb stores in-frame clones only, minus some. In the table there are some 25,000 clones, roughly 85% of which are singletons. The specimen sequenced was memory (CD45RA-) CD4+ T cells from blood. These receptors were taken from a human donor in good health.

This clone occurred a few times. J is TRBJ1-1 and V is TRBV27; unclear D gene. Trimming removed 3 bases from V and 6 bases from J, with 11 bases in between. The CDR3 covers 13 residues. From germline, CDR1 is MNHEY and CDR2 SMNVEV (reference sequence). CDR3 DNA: TGTGCCAGCAGTTTTGTGAGGATGGCTGAAGCTTTCTTT. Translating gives CASSFVRMAEAFF.

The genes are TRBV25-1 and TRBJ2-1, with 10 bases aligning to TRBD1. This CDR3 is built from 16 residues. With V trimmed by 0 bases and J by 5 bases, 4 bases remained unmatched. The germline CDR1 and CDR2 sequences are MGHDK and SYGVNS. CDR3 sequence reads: CASSEYRGTGDNEQFF. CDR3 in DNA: TGTGCCAGCAGTGAATATAGGGGGACAGGGGACAATGAGCAGTTCTTC. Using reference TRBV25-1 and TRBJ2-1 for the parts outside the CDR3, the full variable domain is EADIYQTPRYLVIGTGKKITLECSQTMGHDKMYWYQQDPGMELHLIHYSYGVNSTEKGDLSSESTVSRIRTEHFPLTLESARPSHTSQYLCASSEYRGTGDNEQFFGPGTRLTVL.

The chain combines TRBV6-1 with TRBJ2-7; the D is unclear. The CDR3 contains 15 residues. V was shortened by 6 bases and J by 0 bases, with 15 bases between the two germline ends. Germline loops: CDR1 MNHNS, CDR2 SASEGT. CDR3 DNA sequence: TGTGCCAGCAGCCGACCCACTTGGAGCTCCTACGAGCAGTACTTC. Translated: CASSRPTWSSYEQYF.

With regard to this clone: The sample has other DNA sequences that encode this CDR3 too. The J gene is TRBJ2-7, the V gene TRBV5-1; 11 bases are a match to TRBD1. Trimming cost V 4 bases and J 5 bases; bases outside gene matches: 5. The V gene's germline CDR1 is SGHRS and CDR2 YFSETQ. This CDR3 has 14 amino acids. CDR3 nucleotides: TGCGCCAGCAGCCCGGGACAGGGGGGGCACGAGCAGTACTTC. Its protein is CASSPGQGGHEQYF.

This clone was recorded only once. The CDR3, as DNA: TGCGCCAGCAGCCTAGGGGGCGCCTCCGGGGAGCTGTTTTTT. Translated: CASSLGGASGELFF. The chain carries TRBV5-1 and TRBJ2-2, with TRBD1 matching over 7 bases. V lost 4 bases and J lost 6; bases outside the gene matches: 6. This CDR3 has 14 residues. CDR1 and CDR2 (germline): SGHRS, YFSETQ.

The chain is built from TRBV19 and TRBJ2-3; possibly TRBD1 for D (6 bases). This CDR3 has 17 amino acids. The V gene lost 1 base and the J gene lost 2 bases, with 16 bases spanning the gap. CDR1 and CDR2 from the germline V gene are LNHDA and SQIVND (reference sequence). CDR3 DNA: TGTGCCAGTAGTATAGGTCAGGGGCACGGGTTCACAGATACGCAGTATTTT. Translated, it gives CASSIGQGHGFTDTQYF.

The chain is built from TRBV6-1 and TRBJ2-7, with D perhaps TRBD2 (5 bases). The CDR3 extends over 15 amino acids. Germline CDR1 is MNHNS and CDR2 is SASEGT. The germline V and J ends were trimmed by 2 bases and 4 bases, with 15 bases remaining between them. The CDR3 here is CASSEWAEREYEQYF. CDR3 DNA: TGTGCCAGCAGTGAATGGGCAGAAAGGGAGTACGAGCAGTACTTC.

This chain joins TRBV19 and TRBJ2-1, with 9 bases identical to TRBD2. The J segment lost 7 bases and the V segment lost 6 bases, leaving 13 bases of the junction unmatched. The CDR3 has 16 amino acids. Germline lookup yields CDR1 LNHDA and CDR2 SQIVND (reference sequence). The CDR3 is CASRKQTSGKGNEQFF. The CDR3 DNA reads TGTGCCAGTAGAAAACAGACTAGCGGTAAGGGGAATGAGCAGTTCTTC.

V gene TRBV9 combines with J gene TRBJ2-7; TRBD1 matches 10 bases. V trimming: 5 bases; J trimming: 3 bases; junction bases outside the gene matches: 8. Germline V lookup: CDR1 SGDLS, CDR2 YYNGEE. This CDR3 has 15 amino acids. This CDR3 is CASSRSGTGDYEQYF. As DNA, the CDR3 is TGTGCCAGCAGTCGCTCCGGGACAGGGGACTACGAGCAGTACTTC.

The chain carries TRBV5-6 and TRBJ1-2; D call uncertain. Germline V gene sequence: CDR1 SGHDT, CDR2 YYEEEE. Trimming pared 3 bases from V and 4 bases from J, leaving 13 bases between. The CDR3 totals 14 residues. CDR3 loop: CASSSSGETYGYTF. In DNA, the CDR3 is TGTGCCAGCAGCTCGTCAGGAGAGACCTATGGCTACACCTTC.

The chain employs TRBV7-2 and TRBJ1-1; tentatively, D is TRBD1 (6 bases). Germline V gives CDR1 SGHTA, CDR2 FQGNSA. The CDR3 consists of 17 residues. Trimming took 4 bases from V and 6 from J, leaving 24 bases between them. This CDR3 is CASSSSQTAGVDAEAFF. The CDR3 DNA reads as TGTGCCAGCAGCTCGTCCCAGACGGCAGGGGTTGACGCTGAAGCTTTCTTT.

CDR3 in amino acids: CASSLGFLPGNEQFF. As DNA, the CDR3 is TGTGCCAGCAGCCTCGGATTTTTGCCGGGCAATGAGCAGTTCTTC. The chain uses TRBV5-4 and TRBJ2-1; D is unclear. Germline V gene data show CDR1 as SGHNT and CDR2 as YYREEE (reference sequence). Trimming removed 4 bases from V and 6 bases from J, with 17 bases in between. The CDR3 spans 15 residues.

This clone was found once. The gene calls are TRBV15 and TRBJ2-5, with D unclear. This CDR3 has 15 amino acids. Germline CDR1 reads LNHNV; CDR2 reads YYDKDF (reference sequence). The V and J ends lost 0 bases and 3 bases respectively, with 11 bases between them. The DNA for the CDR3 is TGTGCCACCAGCAGAGATGGCTTTGGCGAAGAGACCCAGTACTTC. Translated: CATSRDGFGEETQYF.

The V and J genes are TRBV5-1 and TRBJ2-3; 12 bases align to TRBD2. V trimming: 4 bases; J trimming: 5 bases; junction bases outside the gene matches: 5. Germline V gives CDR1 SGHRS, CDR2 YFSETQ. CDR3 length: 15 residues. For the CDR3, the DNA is TGCGCCAGCAGCACCGGGACTAGCGGGTTAGATACGCAGTATTTT. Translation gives CASSTGTSGLDTQYF.

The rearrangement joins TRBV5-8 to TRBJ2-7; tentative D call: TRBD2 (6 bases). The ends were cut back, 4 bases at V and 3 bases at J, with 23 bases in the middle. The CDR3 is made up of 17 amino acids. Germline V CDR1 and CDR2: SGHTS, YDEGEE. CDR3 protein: CASSRRGRDPLSYEQYF. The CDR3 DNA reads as TGTGCCAGCAGCCGGAGGGGTCGGGACCCCCTCAGCTACGAGCAGTACTTC.

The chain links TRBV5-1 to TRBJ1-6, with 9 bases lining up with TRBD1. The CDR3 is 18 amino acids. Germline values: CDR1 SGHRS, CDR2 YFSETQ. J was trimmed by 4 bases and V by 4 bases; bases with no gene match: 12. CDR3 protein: CASSTGLGQGEYNSPLHF. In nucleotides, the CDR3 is TGCGCCAGCAGCACCGGACTGGGACAGGGAGAATATAATTCACCCCTCCACTTT.

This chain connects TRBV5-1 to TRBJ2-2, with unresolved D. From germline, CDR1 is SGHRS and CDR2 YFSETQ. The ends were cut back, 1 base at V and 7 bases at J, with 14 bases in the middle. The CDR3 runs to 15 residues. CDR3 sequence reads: CASSLRAIGYGELFF. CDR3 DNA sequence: TGCGCCAGCAGCTTGAGGGCCATAGGGTACGGGGAGCTGTTTTTT.

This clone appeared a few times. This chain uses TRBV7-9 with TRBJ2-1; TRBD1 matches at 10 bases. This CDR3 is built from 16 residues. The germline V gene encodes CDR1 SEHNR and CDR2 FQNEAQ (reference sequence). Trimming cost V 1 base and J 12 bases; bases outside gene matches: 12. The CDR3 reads CASSLVGQGPNLGQFF. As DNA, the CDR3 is TGTGCCAGCAGCTTAGTGGGACAGGGGCCGAATCTAGGGCAGTTCTTC.

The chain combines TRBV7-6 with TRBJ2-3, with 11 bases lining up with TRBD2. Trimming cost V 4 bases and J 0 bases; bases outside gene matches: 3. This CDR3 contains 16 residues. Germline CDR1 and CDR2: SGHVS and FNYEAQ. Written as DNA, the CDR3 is TGTGCCAGCAGCTCGGGACTAGCGGCTAGCACAGATACGCAGTATTTT. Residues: CASSSGLAASTDTQYF.

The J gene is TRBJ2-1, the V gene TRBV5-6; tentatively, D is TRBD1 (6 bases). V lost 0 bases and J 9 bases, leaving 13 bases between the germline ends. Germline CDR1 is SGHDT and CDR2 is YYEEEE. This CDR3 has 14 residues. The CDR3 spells CASSLVSRGSEQFF. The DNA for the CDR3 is TGTGCCAGCAGCTTGGTGTCCAGGGGCAGTGAGCAGTTCTTC.

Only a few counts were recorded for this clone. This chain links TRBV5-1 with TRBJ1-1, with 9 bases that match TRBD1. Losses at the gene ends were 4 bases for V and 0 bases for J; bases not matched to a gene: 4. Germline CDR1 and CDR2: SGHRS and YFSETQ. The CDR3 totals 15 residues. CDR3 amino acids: CASSGGQGLNTEAFF. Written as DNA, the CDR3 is TGCGCCAGCAGCGGGGGACAGGGCCTGAACACTGAAGCTTTCTTT. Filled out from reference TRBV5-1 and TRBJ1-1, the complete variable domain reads KAGVTQTPRYLIKTRGQQVTLSCSPISGHRSVSWYQQTPGQGLQFLFEYFSETQRNKGNFPGRFSGRQFSNSRSEMNVSTLELGDSALYLCASSGGQGLNTEAFFGQGTRLTVV.

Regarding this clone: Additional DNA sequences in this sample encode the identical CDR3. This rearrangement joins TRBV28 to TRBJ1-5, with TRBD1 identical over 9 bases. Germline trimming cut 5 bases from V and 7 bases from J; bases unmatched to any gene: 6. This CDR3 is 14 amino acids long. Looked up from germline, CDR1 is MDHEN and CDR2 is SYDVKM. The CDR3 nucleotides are TGTGCCAGCAGTGCGACAGGGGGGAACCAGCCCCAGCATTTT. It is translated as CASSATGGNQPQHF.

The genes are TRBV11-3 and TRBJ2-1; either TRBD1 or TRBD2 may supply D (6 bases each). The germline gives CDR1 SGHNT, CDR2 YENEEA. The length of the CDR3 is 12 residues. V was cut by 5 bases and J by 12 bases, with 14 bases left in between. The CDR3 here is CASSRGPQGQFF. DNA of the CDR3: TGTGCCAGCAGCCGGGGGCCCCAGGGGCAGTTCTTC.

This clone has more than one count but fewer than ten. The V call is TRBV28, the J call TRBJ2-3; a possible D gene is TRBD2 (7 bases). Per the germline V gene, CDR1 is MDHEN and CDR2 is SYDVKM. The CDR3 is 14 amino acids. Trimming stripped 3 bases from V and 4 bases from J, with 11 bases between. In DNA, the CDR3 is TGTGCCAGCAGTTTCTGGGAGGGGGCAGATACGCAGTATTTT. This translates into CASSFWEGADTQYF.

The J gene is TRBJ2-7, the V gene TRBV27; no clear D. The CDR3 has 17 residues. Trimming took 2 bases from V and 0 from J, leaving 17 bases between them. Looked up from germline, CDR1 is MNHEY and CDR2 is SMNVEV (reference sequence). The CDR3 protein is CASSLKNSAAISYEQYF. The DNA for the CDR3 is TGTGCCAGCAGTTTAAAGAACTCGGCAGCTATCTCCTACGAGCAGTACTTC.

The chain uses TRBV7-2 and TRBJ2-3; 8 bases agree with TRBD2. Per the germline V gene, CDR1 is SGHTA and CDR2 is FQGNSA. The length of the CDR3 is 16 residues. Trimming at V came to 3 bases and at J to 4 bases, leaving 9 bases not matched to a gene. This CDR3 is CASSFTSGFQPDTQYF. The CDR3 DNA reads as TGTGCCAGCAGCTTTACTAGCGGATTCCAGCCAGATACGCAGTATTTT.

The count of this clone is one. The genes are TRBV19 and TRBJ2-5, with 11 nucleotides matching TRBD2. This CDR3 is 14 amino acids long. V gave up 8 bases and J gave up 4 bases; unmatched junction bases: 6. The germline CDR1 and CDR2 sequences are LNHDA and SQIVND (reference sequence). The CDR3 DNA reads TGTGCCAGTTCGCTCCTAGCGGGAGGAGAGACCCAGTACTTC. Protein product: CASSLLAGGETQYF.

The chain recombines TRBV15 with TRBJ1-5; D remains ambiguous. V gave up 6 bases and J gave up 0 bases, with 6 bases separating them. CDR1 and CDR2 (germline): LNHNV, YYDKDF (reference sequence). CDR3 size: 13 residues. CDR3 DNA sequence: TGTGCCACCAGACAAAATAGCAATCAGCCCCAGCATTTT. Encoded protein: CATRQNSNQPQHF.

The CDR3 loop reads CASRQDRHNEQFF. The CDR3 region has the DNA TGCGCCAGCAGGCAGGACAGACACAATGAGCAGTTCTTC. This chain uses TRBV5-1 with TRBJ2-1; TRBD1 is a possible D gene (6 bases). The V end lost 5 bases, the J end lost 5 bases, and 11 bases lay between the germline ends. The CDR3 spans 13 residues. CDR1 and CDR2 (germline): SGHRS, YFSETQ. The variable domain in full, with the rest retrieved from reference TRBV5-1 and TRBJ2-1, is KAGVTQTPRYLIKTRGQQVTLSCSPISGHRSVSWYQQTPGQGLQFLFEYFSETQRNKGNFPGRFSGRQFSNSRSEMNVSTLELGDSALYLCASRQDRHNEQFFGPGTRLTVL.